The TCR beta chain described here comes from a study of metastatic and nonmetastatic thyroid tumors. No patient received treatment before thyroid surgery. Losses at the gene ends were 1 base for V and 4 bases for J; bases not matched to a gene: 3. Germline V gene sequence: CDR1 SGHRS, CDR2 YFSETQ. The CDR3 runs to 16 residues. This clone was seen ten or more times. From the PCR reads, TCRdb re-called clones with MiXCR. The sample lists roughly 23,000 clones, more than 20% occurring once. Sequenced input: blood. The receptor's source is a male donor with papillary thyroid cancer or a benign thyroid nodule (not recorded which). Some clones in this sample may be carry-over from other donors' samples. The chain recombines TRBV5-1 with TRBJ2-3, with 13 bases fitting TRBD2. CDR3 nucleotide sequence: TGCGCCAGCAGCTTGACTAGCGGGAGGGCCGCAGATACGCAGTATTTT. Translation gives CASSLTSGRAADTQYF.